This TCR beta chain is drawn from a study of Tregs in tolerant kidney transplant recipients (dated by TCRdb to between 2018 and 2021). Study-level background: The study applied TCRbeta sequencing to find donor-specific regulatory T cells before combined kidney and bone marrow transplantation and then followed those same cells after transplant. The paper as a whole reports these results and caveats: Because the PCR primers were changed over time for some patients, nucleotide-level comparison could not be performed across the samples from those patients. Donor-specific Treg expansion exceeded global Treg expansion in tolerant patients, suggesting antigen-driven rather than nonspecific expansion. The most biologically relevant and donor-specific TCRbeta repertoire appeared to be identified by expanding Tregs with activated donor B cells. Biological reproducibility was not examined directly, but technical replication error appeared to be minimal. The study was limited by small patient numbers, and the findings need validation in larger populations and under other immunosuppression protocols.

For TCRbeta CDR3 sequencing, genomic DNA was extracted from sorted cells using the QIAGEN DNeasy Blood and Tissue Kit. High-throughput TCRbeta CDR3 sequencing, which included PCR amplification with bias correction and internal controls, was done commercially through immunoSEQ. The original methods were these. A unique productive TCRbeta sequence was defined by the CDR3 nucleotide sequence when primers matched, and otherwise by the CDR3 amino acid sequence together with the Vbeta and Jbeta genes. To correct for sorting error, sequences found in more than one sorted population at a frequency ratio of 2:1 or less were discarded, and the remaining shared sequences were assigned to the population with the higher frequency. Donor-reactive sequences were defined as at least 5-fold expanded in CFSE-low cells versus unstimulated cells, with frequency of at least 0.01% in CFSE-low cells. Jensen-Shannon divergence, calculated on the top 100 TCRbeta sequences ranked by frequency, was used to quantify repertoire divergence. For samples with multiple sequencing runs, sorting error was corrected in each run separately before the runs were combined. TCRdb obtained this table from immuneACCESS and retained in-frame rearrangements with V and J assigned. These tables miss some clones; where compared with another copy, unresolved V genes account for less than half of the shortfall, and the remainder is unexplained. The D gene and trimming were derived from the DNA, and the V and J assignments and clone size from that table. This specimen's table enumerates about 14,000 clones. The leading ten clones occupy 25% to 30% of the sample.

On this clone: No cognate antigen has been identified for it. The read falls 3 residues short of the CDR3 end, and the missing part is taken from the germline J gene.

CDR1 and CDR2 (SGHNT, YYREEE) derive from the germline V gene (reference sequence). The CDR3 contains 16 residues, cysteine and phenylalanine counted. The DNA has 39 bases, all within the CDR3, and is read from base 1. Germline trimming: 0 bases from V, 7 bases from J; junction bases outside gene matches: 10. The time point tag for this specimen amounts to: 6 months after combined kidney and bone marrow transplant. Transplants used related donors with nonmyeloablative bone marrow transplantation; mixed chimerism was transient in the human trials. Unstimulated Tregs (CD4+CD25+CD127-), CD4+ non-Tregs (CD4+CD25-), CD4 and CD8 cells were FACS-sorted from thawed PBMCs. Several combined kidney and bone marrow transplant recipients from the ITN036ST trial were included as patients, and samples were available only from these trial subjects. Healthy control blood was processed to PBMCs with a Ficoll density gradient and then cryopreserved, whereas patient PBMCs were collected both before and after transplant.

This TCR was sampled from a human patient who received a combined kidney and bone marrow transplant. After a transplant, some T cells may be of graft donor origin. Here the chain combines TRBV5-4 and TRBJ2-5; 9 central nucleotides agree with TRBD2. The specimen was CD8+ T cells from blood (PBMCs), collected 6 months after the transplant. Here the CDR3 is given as CASSLVLAGELGTQYF. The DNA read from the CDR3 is TGTGCCAGCAGCTTGGTACTAGCGGGCGAACTGGGGACC.